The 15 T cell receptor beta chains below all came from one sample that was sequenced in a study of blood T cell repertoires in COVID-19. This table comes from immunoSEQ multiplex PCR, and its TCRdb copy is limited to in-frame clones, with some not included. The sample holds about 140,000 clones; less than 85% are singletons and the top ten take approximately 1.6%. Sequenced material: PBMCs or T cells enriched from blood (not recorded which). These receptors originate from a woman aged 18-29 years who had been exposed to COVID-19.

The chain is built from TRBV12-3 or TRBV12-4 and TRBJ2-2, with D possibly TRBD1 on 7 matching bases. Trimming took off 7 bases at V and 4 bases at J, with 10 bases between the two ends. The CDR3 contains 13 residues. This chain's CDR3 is CASTGGTTGELFF. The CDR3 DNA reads TGTGCCAGCACAGGGGGGACCACCGGGGAGCTGTTTTTT.

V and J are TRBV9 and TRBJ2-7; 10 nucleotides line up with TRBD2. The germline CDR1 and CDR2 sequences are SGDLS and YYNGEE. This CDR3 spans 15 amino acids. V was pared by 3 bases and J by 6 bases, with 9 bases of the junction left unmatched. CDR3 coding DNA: TGTGCCAGCAGCGCCCTAGCGGGAGTAAGGGGCGAGCAGTACTTC. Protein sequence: CASSALAGVRGEQYF.

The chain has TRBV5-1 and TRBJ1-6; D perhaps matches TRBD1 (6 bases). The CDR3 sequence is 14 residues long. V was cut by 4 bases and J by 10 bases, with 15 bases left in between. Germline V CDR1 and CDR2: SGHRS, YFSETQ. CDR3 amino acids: CASSLGHFDSPLHF. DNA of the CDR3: TGCGCCAGCAGCCTGGGACATTTTGACTCACCCCTCCACTTT.

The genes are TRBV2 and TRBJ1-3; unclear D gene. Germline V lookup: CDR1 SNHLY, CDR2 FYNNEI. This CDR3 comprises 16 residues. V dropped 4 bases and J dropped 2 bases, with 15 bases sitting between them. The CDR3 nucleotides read TGTGCCAGCAGTGCGAGACTGCTACATCCTGGAAACACCATATATTTT. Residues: CASSARLLHPGNTIYF.

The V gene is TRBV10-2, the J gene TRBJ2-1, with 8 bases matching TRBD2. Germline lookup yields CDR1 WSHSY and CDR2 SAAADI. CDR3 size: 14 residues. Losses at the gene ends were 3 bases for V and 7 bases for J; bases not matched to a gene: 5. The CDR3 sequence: CASSEEREFNEQFF. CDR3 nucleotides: TGCGCCAGCAGTGAAGAGCGGGAGTTTAATGAGCAGTTCTTC.

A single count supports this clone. In DNA, the CDR3 is TGTGCCAGCAGTCCGGGGAGGAGGTATCAGCCCCAGCATTTT. This codes for CASSPGRRYQPQHF. This rearrangement joins TRBV2 to TRBJ1-5; D uncertain. The CDR3 is 14 amino acids. Germline assignment: CDR1 SNHLY and CDR2 FYNNEI. Trimming cost V 5 bases and J 5 bases, with 13 bases left between them.

The CDR3 here is CASSLRGGLAGVVETQYF. The CDR3 DNA reads as TGTGCCAGCAGTTTAAGGGGGGGACTAGCGGGAGTGGTAGAGACCCAGTACTTC. The V gene is TRBV28, the J gene TRBJ2-5, with 14 bases identical to TRBD2. The trim removed 2 bases at V and 4 bases at J, leaving 9 bases unmatched. The CDR3 sequence is 18 residues long. CDR1 is MDHEN and CDR2 is SYDVKM in the germline V gene.

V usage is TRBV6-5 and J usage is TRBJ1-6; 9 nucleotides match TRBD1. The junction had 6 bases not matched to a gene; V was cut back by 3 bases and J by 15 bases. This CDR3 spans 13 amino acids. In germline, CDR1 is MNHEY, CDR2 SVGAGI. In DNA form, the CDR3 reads TGTGCCAGCAGTTATCCCGGGACAGGGTACCTCCACTTT. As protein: CASSYPGTGYLHF.

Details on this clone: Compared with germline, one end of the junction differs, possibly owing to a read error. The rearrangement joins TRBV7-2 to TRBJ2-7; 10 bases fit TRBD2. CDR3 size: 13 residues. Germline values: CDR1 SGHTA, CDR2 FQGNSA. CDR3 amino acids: CASSSTPGLASFF. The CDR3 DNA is TGTGCCAGCAGCTCAACACCGGGACTAGCGTCGTTCTTC.

As DNA, the CDR3 is TGTGCCAGCAGGGGTGACAGGGTCCCCTACGAGCAGTACTTC. It yields the protein CASRGDRVPYEQYF. V is TRBV28 and J is TRBJ2-7, with TRBD1 matching over 7 bases. V shed 6 bases, J shed 2 bases, and the junction held 7 bases outside the gene matches. The CDR3 covers 14 residues. Germline lookup yields CDR1 MDHEN and CDR2 SYDVKM.

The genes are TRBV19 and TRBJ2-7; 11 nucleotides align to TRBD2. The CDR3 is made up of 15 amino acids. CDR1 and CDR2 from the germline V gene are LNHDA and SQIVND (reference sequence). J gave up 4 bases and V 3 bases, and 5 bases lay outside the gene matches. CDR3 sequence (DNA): TGTGCCAGTAGTATTACTAGCGGGAGTTTGTACGAGCAGTACTTC. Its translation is CASSITSGSLYEQYF.

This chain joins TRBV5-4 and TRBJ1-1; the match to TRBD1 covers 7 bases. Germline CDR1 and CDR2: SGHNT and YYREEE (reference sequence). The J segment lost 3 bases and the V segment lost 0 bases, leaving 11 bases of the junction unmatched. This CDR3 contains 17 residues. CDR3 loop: CASSLDPGGWGDTEAFF. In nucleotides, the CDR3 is TGTGCCAGCAGCTTGGACCCAGGGGGTTGGGGGGACACTGAAGCTTTCTTT.

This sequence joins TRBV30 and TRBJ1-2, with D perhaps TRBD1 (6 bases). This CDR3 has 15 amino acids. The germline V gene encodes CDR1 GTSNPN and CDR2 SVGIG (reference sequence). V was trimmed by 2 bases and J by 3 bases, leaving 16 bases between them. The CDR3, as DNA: TGTGCCTGGAGTCGCCCCGGGACAACCTACTATGGCTACACCTTC. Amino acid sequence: CAWSRPGTTYYGYTF.

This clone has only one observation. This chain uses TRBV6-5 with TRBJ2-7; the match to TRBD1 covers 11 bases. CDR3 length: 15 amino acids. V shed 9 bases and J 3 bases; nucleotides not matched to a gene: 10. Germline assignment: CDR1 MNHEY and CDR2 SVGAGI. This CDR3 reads CASKLRDRGVYEQYF. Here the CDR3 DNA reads TGTGCCAGTAAGCTCCGGGACAGGGGGGTCTACGAGCAGTACTTC.

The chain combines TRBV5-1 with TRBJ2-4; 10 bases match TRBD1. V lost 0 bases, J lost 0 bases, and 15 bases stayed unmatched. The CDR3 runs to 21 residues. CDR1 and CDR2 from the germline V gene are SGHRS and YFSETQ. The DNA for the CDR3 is TGCGCCAGCAGCTTGGTTAGTGGGACAGGGGCCACCCGTCTAGCCAAAAACATTCAGTACTTC. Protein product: CASSLVSGTGATRLAKNIQYF.